These 16 T cell receptor beta chains were all obtained from the same sample, sequenced in a study of a mutant IDH1 vaccine in newly diagnosed glioma. These TCRs are of unknown antigen specificity. The assay was immunoSEQ multiplex PCR, and TCRdb's table has in-frame clones only and misses some. The table records approximately 36,000 clones, around 80% of them present only once. The time point is: week 11, during vaccination. It was 300 ug of mutant IDH1 20-mer peptide that made up each vaccine dose, given with topical imiquimod. The source material was peripheral blood mononuclear cells (PBMCs), sampled from a glioma patient whose treatment included an IDH1 peptide vaccine. Receptors originate from a woman aged 25 to 39 with glioma. Some clones in this sample may be carry-over from other donors' samples.

The chain uses TRBV5-5 and TRBJ1-5; D uncertain. Trimming stripped 5 bases from V and 3 bases from J, with 9 bases between. Germline V gene sequence: CDR1 SGHKS, CDR2 YYEKEE (reference sequence). This CDR3 region has 13 residues. The CDR3 sequence: CASSREDNQPQHF. CDR3 bases: TGTGCCAGCAGTCGAGAAGACAATCAGCCCCAGCATTTT.

This clone was observed a handful of times. This chain links TRBV10-1 with TRBJ2-7, with 12 nucleotides matching TRBD2. The junction had 2 bases not matched to a gene; V was cut back by 2 bases and J by 6 bases. The CDR3 totals 14 residues. The germline CDR1 and CDR2 sequences are WNHNN and SYGVQD (reference sequence). CDR3 in DNA: TGCGCCAGCAGTGAGCGGACTAGCGGGACCGAGCAGTACTTC. Protein product: CASSERTSGTEQYF.

This chain uses TRBV27 with TRBJ1-5; 7 nucleotides agree with TRBD1. CDR3 length: 15 residues. CDR1 and CDR2 from the germline V gene are MNHEY and SMNVEV (reference sequence). Trimming took 2 bases from V and 2 from J; bases not matched to a gene: 3. CDR3 in amino acids: CASSLKGARNQPQHF. In nucleotides, the CDR3 is TGTGCCAGCAGTTTAAAGGGGGCGCGCAATCAGCCCCAGCATTTT.

This chain connects TRBV7-2 to TRBJ1-5; D uncertain. Germline V lookup: CDR1 SGHTA, CDR2 FQGNSA. The CDR3 contains 13 residues. V lost 2 bases and J 6 bases, leaving 8 bases between the germline ends. In DNA form, the CDR3 reads TGTGCCAGCAGCTTAAGGCGAGTTCAGCCCCAGCATTTT. The encoded protein is CASSLRRVQPQHF.

J is TRBJ2-7 and V is TRBV27; D might be TRBD1 (5 bases). CDR1 is MNHEY and CDR2 is SMNVEV in the germline V gene (reference sequence). The CDR3 extends over 13 amino acids. V was cut by 5 bases and J by 4 bases, with 12 bases left in between. Here the CDR3 DNA reads TGTGCCAGCAGTCTAGAAACAGGTTACGAGCAGTACTTC. Translating gives CASSLETGYEQYF.

The V call is TRBV19, the J call TRBJ2-3; possible D gene TRBD2, 6 bases. Germline V gives CDR1 LNHDA, CDR2 SQIVND (reference sequence). V lost 4 bases, J lost 3 bases, and 8 bases lay in between. The CDR3 runs to 13 residues. The CDR3 DNA reads TGTGCCAGTAGTAGGAGGGGAACAGATACGCAGTATTTT. Its translation: CASSRRGTDTQYF.

The chain recombines TRBV2 with TRBJ2-7; 7 positions agree with TRBD2. Trimming at V came to 2 bases and at J to 9 bases, leaving 13 bases not matched to a gene. This CDR3 contains 15 residues. CDR1 and CDR2 from the germline V gene are SNHLY and FYNNEI. As DNA, the CDR3 is TGTGCCAGCAGTGAATCGGGGGGACCCGGGGGGAGGCAGTACTTC. Translating gives CASSESGGPGGRQYF.

The chain joins TRBV6-1 to TRBJ2-7; 7 bases are a match to TRBD1. Trimming removed 10 bases from V and 7 bases from J; junction bases left unmatched: 16. Germline CDR1 and CDR2: MNHNS and SASEGT. The CDR3 has 14 amino acids. CDR3 DNA: TGTGCCACCGCCGCCGGGACAGCGCTTTTAGAGCAGTACTTC. This translates into CATAAGTALLEQYF.

The J gene is TRBJ2-7, the V gene TRBV5-8; TRBD1 matches at 8 bases. The CDR3 totals 14 residues. V was clipped by 4 bases and J by 3 bases; unmatched bases: 6. Germline V gene lookup returns CDR1 SGHTS and CDR2 YDEGEE. CDR3 amino acids: CASSRTGSYYEQYF. The CDR3 DNA sequence: TGTGCCAGCAGCAGGACAGGGTCTTACTACGAGCAGTACTTC.

This chain links TRBV7-8 with TRBJ2-1; 7 bases are shared with TRBD2. Germline lookup yields CDR1 SGHVS and CDR2 FQNEAQ. This CDR3 has 18 amino acids. V trimming: 5 bases; J trimming: 9 bases; junction bases outside the gene matches: 22. CDR3 bases: TGTGCCAGCAGCGAGGGGCTTATCTGGGAGGGCCTCTGGTCTGAGCAGTTCTTC. Its translation is CASSEGLIWEGLWSEQFF. The full variable domain, completed using reference TRBV7-8 and TRBJ2-1, is GAGVSQSPRYKVAKRGQDVALRCDPISGHVSLFWYQQALGQGPEFLTYFQNEAQLDKSGLPSDRFFAERPEGSVSTLKIQRTQQEDSAVYLCASSEGLIWEGLWSEQFFGPGTRLTVL.

This clone was counted between two and nine times. The V gene is TRBV6-1, the J gene TRBJ1-1; D is uncertain. In germline, CDR1 is MNHNS, CDR2 SASEGT. V was pared by 2 bases and J by 0 bases, with 10 bases between. This CDR3 has 15 amino acids. The CDR3 sequence is CASSERMELNTEAFF. In DNA, the CDR3 is TGTGCCAGCAGTGAACGCATGGAATTGAACACTGAAGCTTTCTTT.

The rearrangement links TRBV13 to TRBJ2-7; 15 nucleotides agree with TRBD2. Trimming at V came to 5 bases and at J to 12 bases, leaving 11 bases not matched to a gene. The CDR3 is 15 residues long. Per the germline V gene, CDR1 is PRHDT and CDR2 is FYEKMQ (reference sequence). The DNA for the CDR3 is TGTGCCAGCAGCCACAAGGGGACTAGCGGGAGGAGGGCGTACTTC. As protein: CASSHKGTSGRRAYF.

CDR3 in amino acids: CASSPGLLGAQYF. Here the CDR3 DNA reads TGTGCCAGCTCCCCGGGACTCCTGGGCGCGCAGTACTTC. The rearrangement links TRBV18 to TRBJ2-7; possibly TRBD2 for D (6 bases). Trimming pared 6 bases from V and 9 bases from J, leaving 18 bases between. The germline V gene has CDR1 KGHSH and CDR2 LQKENI. The CDR3 is 13 residues long.

The CDR3 sequence: CASSPYGAASEKLFF. CDR3 DNA: TGTGCCAGCAGCCCTTACGGGGCAGCAAGCGAAAAACTGTTTTTT. The chain links TRBV14 to TRBJ1-4; maybe TRBD1 (5 bases). V gave up 4 bases and J gave up 8 bases, with 17 bases separating them. In germline, CDR1 is SGHDN, CDR2 FVKESK. The CDR3 runs 15 residues.

J is TRBJ1-2 and V is TRBV19; TRBD1 matches 7 bases. This CDR3 is built from 13 residues. Germline CDR1 and CDR2: LNHDA and SQIVND (reference sequence). V lost 8 bases to trimming and J lost 3 bases; unmatched junction nucleotides: 6. The CDR3 sequence: CASRYRGDYGYTF. CDR3 DNA: TGTGCCAGTCGGTACAGGGGTGACTATGGCTACACCTTC.

This chain joins TRBV9 and TRBJ1-1; D is perhaps TRBD1 (5 bases). Trimming removed 4 bases from V and 4 bases from J, with 11 bases in between. CDR1 SGDLS and CDR2 YYNGEE come from the germline V gene. CDR3 length: 13 residues. CDR3 region: CASSPPGGTEAFF. The DNA for the CDR3 is TGTGCCAGCAGCCCCCCGGGGGGCACTGAAGCTTTCTTT. Complete variable domain (other parts from reference TRBV9 and TRBJ1-1): DSGVTQTPKHLITATGQRVTLRCSPRSGDLSVYWYQQSLDQGLQFLIQYYNGEERAKGNILERFSAQQFPDLHSELNLSSLELGDSALYFCASSPPGGTEAFFGQGTRLTVV.